These 8 T cell receptor beta chains came from one sample sequenced in a study of blood T cell repertoires in COVID-19 (dated by TCRdb to about 2020). Library creation used the immunoSEQ multiplex PCR assay. TCRdb took over this immuneACCESS table, retaining in-frame rearrangements with V and J assigned. Such tables are incomplete; in checked studies, under half of the missing clones stem from an unresolved V gene, and the remainder is unexplained. Here the sample has hundreds of thousands of clones; roughly 87% occur a single time. The ten largest make up about 12% of the sample. Sequencing input: peripheral blood. The receptors stem from a young woman who had recovered from COVID-19.

The V and J genes are TRBV27 and TRBJ1-2, with D possibly TRBD1 on 6 matching bases. Germline V lookup: CDR1 MNHEY, CDR2 SMNVEV (reference sequence). The CDR3 spans 14 residues. The ends were cut back, 3 bases at V and 6 bases at J, with 14 bases in the middle. CDR3 region: CASSLMGALDGYTF. CDR3 DNA: TGTGCCAGCAGTTTGATGGGGGCTTTGGATGGCTACACCTTC.

The rearrangement links TRBV2 to TRBJ2-1; no definite D call. The germline V and J ends were trimmed by 4 bases and 10 bases, with 11 bases remaining between them. Germline V gene lookup returns CDR1 SNHLY and CDR2 FYNNEI. This CDR3 region has 12 residues. As DNA, the CDR3 is TGTGCCAGCAGTGGGCCTTTTAAGGAGCAGTTCTTC. It is translated as CASSGPFKEQFF.

The sample holds one count of this clone. The chain employs TRBV5-4 and TRBJ1-1; weak D call: TRBD1 (5 bases). The CDR3 covers 16 residues. V was cut by 0 bases and J by 0 bases, with 12 bases left in between. CDR1 is SGHNT and CDR2 is YYREEE in the germline V gene (reference sequence). The chain's CDR3 is CASSLGGEWMNTEAFF. The DNA of the CDR3 is TGTGCCAGCAGCTTGGGGGGCGAGTGGATGAACACTGAAGCTTTCTTT. The variable domain in full, with the rest retrieved from reference TRBV5-4 and TRBJ1-1, is ETGVTQSPTHLIKTRGQQVTLRCSSQSGHNTVSWYQQALGQGPQFIFQYYREEENGRGNFPPRFSGLQFPNYSSELNVNALELDDSALYLCASSLGGEWMNTEAFFGQGTRLTVV.

The genes are TRBV5-1 and TRBJ1-6, with a weak D call TRBD1 (6 bases). Trimming stripped 3 bases from V and 10 bases from J, with 11 bases between. Germline CDR1 SGHRS, CDR2 YFSETQ. CDR3 length: 13 residues. CDR3 protein: CASSWGQDSPLHF. The CDR3 nucleotides are TGCGCCAGCAGCTGGGGGCAGGACTCACCCCTCCACTTT.

This chain joins TRBV19 and TRBJ1-5; TRBD1 is a possible D gene (6 bases). From germline, CDR1 is LNHDA and CDR2 SQIVND (reference sequence). This CDR3 contains 15 residues. The ends were cut back, 3 bases at V and 1 base at J, with 10 bases in the middle. The CDR3 here is CASSMAGASNQPQHF. CDR3 bases: TGTGCCAGTAGTATGGCAGGGGCAAGCAATCAGCCCCAGCATTTT.

This chain uses TRBV18 with TRBJ1-5; possibly TRBD1 for D (5 bases). Trimming removed 4 bases from V and 4 bases from J, with 20 bases in between. The germline V gene encodes CDR1 KGHSH and CDR2 LQKENI. The CDR3 length is 17 residues. CDR3 DNA: TGTGCCAGCTCACACCCGGAACAGGACCCACCAAATCAGCCCCAGCATTTT. This translates into CASSHPEQDPPNQPQHF.

This clone showed up just once. The chain couples TRBV6-1 to TRBJ2-5; unclear D gene. Trimming removed 2 bases at V and 2 bases at J, with 6 bases between. Per the germline V gene, CDR1 is MNHNS and CDR2 is SASEGT. The CDR3 is made up of 13 amino acids. The CDR3 here is CASSEHQQETQYF. CDR3 bases: TGTGCCAGCAGTGAACACCAGCAAGAGACCCAGTACTTC.

The chain couples TRBV19 to TRBJ2-1; D possibly corresponds to TRBD1 (6 bases). CDR1 and CDR2 from the germline V gene are LNHDA and SQIVND (reference sequence). V was shortened by 4 bases and J by 16 bases, with 14 bases between the two germline ends. The CDR3 length is 11 residues. Written as DNA, the CDR3 is TGTGCCAGTAGTACCAACAGGGAAGGATTCTTC. It is translated as CASSTNREGFF.